This T cell receptor (beta chain) was recorded in a study of cytomegalovirus exposure and HLA in healthy donors. Background on the study: Approximately 77 million unique TCRs from HLA-typed donors were held in an early release of data. General study findings and limits: V- and J-gene trimming of TCR beta was linked (in a later analysis) to a missense DCLRE1C variant.

Healthy people donating bone marrow made up the donors. PCR was performed using 60 Vbeta and 13 Jbeta primers. As handled by the study authors: Roughly 76 million unique TCR beta chains, roughly 11 million of them shared, were counted by a later analysis. The repertoire was sequenced with immunoSEQ multiplex PCR; TCRdb's copy has only in-frame clones and lacks some. The D gene and trimming were derived from the DNA, and the V and J assignments and clone size from that table. The repertoire holds 100,000 to 150,000 clones, with 70% to 85% as singletons. CDR1 and CDR2 from the germline V gene are SGHDT and YYEEEE. This CDR3 has 12 residues. Between the trimmed V and J ends, which lost 0 bases and 3 bases, there was a span of 4 bases. Regarding this clone: The antigen is undetermined. The sample holds other DNA sequences that translate to the same CDR3.

The chain uses TRBV5-6 and TRBJ2-7; D is uncertain. Material: PBMCs. The receptor was derived from a man younger than 35 in good health and CMV-seronegative. The CDR3 loop reads CASSLDGYEQYF. Here the CDR3 DNA reads TGTGCCAGCAGCTTGGACGGCTACGAGCAGTACTTC.